These T cell receptor beta chains were read from a single sample in a study of beta chain features in type 1 diabetes. Data came from immunoSEQ multiplex PCR; TCRdb stores just in-frame clones and leaves some out. The sample has 640,000 or so clones, more than 12% seen once; the top ten hold 0.04%. Sequencing was done on a sample of naive CD4+ T cells from blood. Receptors were obtained from a man aged 18 to 29 with type 1 diabetes. CDR3s include the opening cysteine and the closing phenylalanine or tryptophan. The D gene is left open where the match is weak. Rows give clone size only sometimes, using once, few, many, or a class for an expanded clone.

clone_size	j_call	v_call	d_call	cdr3_nt	cdr3_aa
few	TRBJ1-2	TRBV28	-	TGTGCCAGCAGTTTATTTGGCCGAAGCTATGGCTACACCTTC	CASSLFGRSYGYTF
-	TRBJ2-7	TRBV5-1	-	TGCGCCAGCAGCTTGGTAGGCTCCTCCTACGAGCAGTACTTC	CASSLVGSSYEQYF
few	TRBJ2-5	TRBV7-8	-	TGTGCCAGCAGCTTGGGACAAGAGACCCAGTACTTC	CASSLGQETQYF
few	TRBJ2-2	TRBV2	TRBD1	TGTGCCAGCAGAGACAGGGCCGGCGGGGAGCTGTTTTTT	CASRDRAGGELFF
-	TRBJ1-1	TRBV5-6	-	TGTGCCAGCAGCCCAAGGACATTTCGGGGCACTGAAGCTTTCTTT	CASSPRTFRGTEAFF
few	TRBJ1-4	TRBV4-3	TRBD1	TGCGCCAGCAGCCCGACAGGGGTAGGAGAAAAACTGTTTTTT	CASSPTGVGEKLFF
few	TRBJ2-7	TRBV7-9	TRBD1	TGTGCCAGCAGCTTCGGGACAGCCTCCTACGAGCAGTACTTC	CASSFGTASYEQYF
few	TRBJ1-5	TRBV7-8	TRBD1	TGTGCCAGCAGCCCCCGGACAGGATACAATCAGCCCCAGCATTTT	CASSPRTGYNQPQHF
few	TRBJ2-3	TRBV6-5	-	TGTGCCAGCAGTTACTCGAGCGGAACTCCAGACAATACGCAGTATTTT	CASSYSSGTPDNTQYF
few	TRBJ1-1	TRBV29-1	-	TGCAGCGTTGATCGCAGCCGGAACACTGAAGCTTTCTTT	CSVDRSRNTEAFF
few	TRBJ2-5	TRBV25-1	-	TGTGCCAGCAGTGAATGGGGGAGAGAGACCCAGTACTTC	CASSEWGRETQYF
few	TRBJ1-5	TRBV18	-	TGTGCCAGCTCACCTAAAGCAGGGAATCAGCCCCAGCATTTT	CASSPKAGNQPQHF
-	TRBJ2-1	TRBV5-6	TRBD2	TGTGCCAGCAGCACCGACCGGGGGGGCTCCTACAATGAGCAGTTCTTC	CASSTDRGGSYNEQFF
-	TRBJ2-2	TRBV5-1	-	TGCGCCAGCAGCGAGACAAGCCACACCGGGGAGCTGTTTTTT	CASSETSHTGELFF
-	TRBJ2-2	TRBV10-3	TRBD1	TGTGCCATCAGTGCGACAGGGGATGACACCGGGGAGCTGTTTTTT	CAISATGDDTGELFF
many	TRBJ1-2	TRBV23-1	-	TGCGCCAGCAGTCAATCGTCAGACGACTTC	CASSQSSDDF
-	TRBJ2-5	TRBV2	TRBD1	TGTGCCAGCAGCTGGGACAGGGGGCAGGAGACCCAGTACTTC	CASSWDRGQETQYF
-	TRBJ2-3	TRBV5-4	TRBD1	TGTGCCAGCAGCTTGCTAAGGACAGGGGGCACAGATACGCAGTATTTT	CASSLLRTGGTDTQYF
few	TRBJ2-5	TRBV7-2	-	TGTGCCAGCAGCTTCTCGGCTTTCGGTTGGAACTTC	CASSFSAFGWNF
few	TRBJ2-5	TRBV11-2	-	TGTGCCAGCAGCGCCCCGTGGGGTCAAGAGACCCAGTACTTC	CASSAPWGQETQYF
few	TRBJ1-6	TRBV30	-	TGTGCCTGGAGTGTAAGGGACCTAAATAATTCACCCCTCCACTTT	CAWSVRDLNNSPLHF
few	TRBJ2-7	TRBV7-2	-	TGTGCCAGCAGGCCTGCCGGGACGGCATCCTACGAGCAGTACTTC	CASRPAGTASYEQYF
few	TRBJ2-7	TRBV7-2	TRBD1	TGTGCCAGCAGCTTCCCCGGGACAGGGAACTACGAGCAGTACTTC	CASSFPGTGNYEQYF
few	TRBJ2-1	TRBV10-3	TRBD2	TGTGCCATCAGCAACCCTCAGACTAGCGGGAGTGGTGGTGAGCAGTTCTTC	CAISNPQTSGSGGEQFF
-	TRBJ1-5	TRBV29-1	-	TGCAGCGTTGGGGTAAAGGAACAGCCCCAGCATTTT	CSVGVKEQPQHF
few	TRBJ2-1	TRBV18	-	TGTGCCAGCTCACCATCCAAACAGGCGACCTACAATGAGCAGTTCTTC	CASSPSKQATYNEQFF
few	TRBJ2-1	TRBV28	TRBD2	TGTGCCAGCAGTTTACAAAGAGCGGGGGGTAGGAATGAGCAGTTCTTC	CASSLQRAGGRNEQFF